This T cell receptor (beta chain) was documented in a study of shared clonotypes between healthy human individuals. Looking at the study overall: Researchers drew samples from a couple of women and a few men aged 18 to 49.

The table came from immunoSEQ multiplex PCR; TCRdb's copy has only in-frame clones and leaves some out. The data hold about 1.5 million clones, with 95% to 99% observed a single time. The ends were cut back, 6 bases at V and 6 bases at J, with 9 bases in the middle. Germline V CDR1 and CDR2: SNHLY, FYNNEI. The CDR3 runs to 12 residues. This TCR came from a man younger than 40 in good health. The specimen was naive CD4+ T cells sorted from blood. Indicated subset: CD45RA+ positively selected. The V gene is TRBV2, the J gene TRBJ2-1; tentative D call: TRBD2 (6 bases). CDR3 in amino acids: CASSGGFNEQFF. DNA for the CDR3: TGTGCCAGCAGCGGGGGATTCAATGAGCAGTTCTTC. Supplemented by reference TRBV2 and TRBJ2-1, the full variable domain reads EPEVTQTPSHQVTQMGQEVILRCVPISNHLYFYWYRQILGQKVEFLVSFYNNEISEKSEIFDDQFSVERPDGSNFTLKIRSTKLEDSAMYFCASSGGFNEQFFGPGTRLTVL.